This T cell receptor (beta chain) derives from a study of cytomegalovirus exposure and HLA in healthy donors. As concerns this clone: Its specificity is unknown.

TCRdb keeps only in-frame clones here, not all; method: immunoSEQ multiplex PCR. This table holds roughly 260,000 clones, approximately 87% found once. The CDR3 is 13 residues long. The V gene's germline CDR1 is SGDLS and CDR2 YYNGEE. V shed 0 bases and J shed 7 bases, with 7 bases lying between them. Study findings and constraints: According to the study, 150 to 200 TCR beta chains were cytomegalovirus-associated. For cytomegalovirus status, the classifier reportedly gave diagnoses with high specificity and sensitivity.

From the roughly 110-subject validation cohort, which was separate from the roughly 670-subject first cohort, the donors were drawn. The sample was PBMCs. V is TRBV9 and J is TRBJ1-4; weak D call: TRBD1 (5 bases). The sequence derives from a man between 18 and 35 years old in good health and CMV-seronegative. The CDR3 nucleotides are TGTGCCAGCAGCGTAGAAACAGGTGAAAAACTGTTTTTT. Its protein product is CASSVETGEKLFF.